The 16 T cell receptor beta chains presented below share a single source sample, sequenced in a study of shared clonotypes between healthy human individuals (dated by TCRdb to 2018 to 2020). Libraries came from the immunoSEQ multiplex PCR assay. The immuneACCESS repertoire file appears here via TCRdb, limited to in-frame rearrangements. These files lack a portion of the clones; in checked studies, under half of the deficit traces to unresolved V genes, and the cause of the others is not known. The sample table records 600,000 to 750,000 clones; less than 80% of these occur just once. The top ten constitute under 2% of the sample. The sequenced sample consisted of memory CD4+ T cells sorted from blood. The sample's cell subset or site, from its label and the paper: CD45RA-negative fraction. Receptor source: a woman in her 30s in good health.

CDR3: CASRGPGGSHEQYF. The CDR3 region has the DNA TGTGCCAGCAGAGGTCCGGGAGGATCTCACGAGCAGTACTTC. The genes are TRBV25-1 and TRBJ2-7; 7 nucleotides match TRBD2. The CDR3 length is 14 residues. CDR1 and CDR2 from the germline V gene are MGHDK and SYGVNS. The V gene end was trimmed by 6 bases and the J gene end by 5 bases; junction bases not matched to a gene: 10.

The gene calls are TRBV2 and TRBJ1-2, with 8 bases that match TRBD1. The CDR3 loop spans 15 amino acids. Losses at the gene ends were 6 bases for V and 7 bases for J; bases not matched to a gene: 13. The germline V gene has CDR1 SNHLY and CDR2 FYNNEI. The CDR3 region has the DNA TGTGCCAGCAGCTATACTCCTTTACAGGGGGGTGGCTACACCTTC. Protein sequence: CASSYTPLQGGGYTF.

The chain joins TRBV5-1 to TRBJ1-1; no clear D gene. Deletions cut 0 bases from V and 0 bases from J, with 6 bases between. This CDR3 comprises 14 residues. Germline loops: CDR1 SGHRS, CDR2 YFSETQ. CDR3 loop: CASSLESMNTEAFF. CDR3 bases: TGCGCCAGCAGCTTGGAGTCTATGAACACTGAAGCTTTCTTT.

The chain couples TRBV6-5 to TRBJ2-7; 8 nucleotides line up with TRBD1. With V trimmed by 4 bases and J by 3 bases, 8 bases remained unmatched. Germline V gene data show CDR1 as MNHEY and CDR2 as SVGAGI. The CDR3 is 15 residues long. In nucleotides, the CDR3 is TGTGCCAGCAGTTCACCGGGACAGGCCATCTACGAGCAGTACTTC. Protein product: CASSSPGQAIYEQYF.

This sequence joins TRBV28 and TRBJ2-1; 10 bases fit TRBD2. The germline gives CDR1 MDHEN, CDR2 SYDVKM. V gave up 5 bases and J gave up 8 bases; unmatched junction bases: 15. The CDR3 has 17 residues. CDR3 sequence reads: CASSIVDGASGSHEQFF. CDR3 nucleotides: TGTGCCAGCAGTATAGTTGACGGCGCTAGCGGGAGTCATGAGCAGTTCTTC.

The genes are TRBV11-3 and TRBJ2-1; no clear D gene. Trimming took off 0 bases at V and 6 bases at J, with 6 bases between the two ends. Germline V gene data show CDR1 as SGHNT and CDR2 as YENEEA. The CDR3 length is 13 residues. The CDR3 coding sequence is TGTGCCAGCAGCTTAGAAAAAAGCAATGAGCAGTTCTTC. This sequence encodes CASSLEKSNEQFF.

The chain couples TRBV2 to TRBJ2-7; D not certain. Looked up from germline, CDR1 is SNHLY and CDR2 is FYNNEI. This CDR3 has 10 amino acids. V lost 6 bases, J lost 1 base, and 1 base lay in between. In DNA, the CDR3 is TGTGCCAGCAGATCCTACGAGCAGTACTTC. Its translation: CASRSYEQYF.

J is TRBJ2-5 and V is TRBV11-1; the match to TRBD2 covers 10 bases. The CDR3 sequence is 16 residues long. Germline lookup yields CDR1 SGHAT and CDR2 FQDESV (reference sequence). Trimming at V came to 5 bases and at J to 2 bases, leaving 8 bases not matched to a gene. CDR3: CASSRSLAGLQETQYF. CDR3 coding DNA: TGTGCCAGCAGCAGATCACTAGCGGGATTACAAGAGACCCAGTACTTC.

This clone was seen only a few times. Just one base apart from a much larger clone, this may be a read error. Other DNA sequences in this sample translate to the same CDR3. The chain joins TRBV5-1 to TRBJ2-1; 11 bases map to TRBD2. The germline gives CDR1 SGHRS, CDR2 YFSETQ. This CDR3 has 14 residues. Trimming cost V 4 bases and J 6 bases; bases outside gene matches: 3. The CDR3 spells CASSPGTSGNEQFF. The CDR3 region has the DNA TGCGCCAGCAGCCCAGGGACTAGCGGCAATGAGCAGTTCTTC.

In its sample, this clone was seen once. The J gene is TRBJ2-5, the V gene TRBV18; the match to TRBD1 covers 8 bases. Germline V lookup: CDR1 KGHSH, CDR2 LQKENI. J lost 0 bases, V lost 0 bases, and 6 bases had no gene match. There are 17 residues in the CDR3. In DNA form, the CDR3 reads TGTGCCAGCTCACCACCGCTGGGGACAGGCGACCAAGAGACCCAGTACTTC. It codes for CASSPPLGTGDQETQYF.

The chain has TRBV6-6 and TRBJ1-2, with D uncertain. The CDR3 is made up of 14 amino acids. Trimming removed 0 bases at V and 7 bases at J, with 12 bases between. Germline lookup yields CDR1 MNHNY and CDR2 SVGAGI (reference sequence). CDR3 in amino acids: CASSYSEGSGGYTF. As DNA, the CDR3 is TGTGCCAGCAGTTACTCGGAAGGATCTGGTGGCTACACCTTC.

This clone was counted a single time. V is TRBV10-2 and J is TRBJ2-2, with D perhaps TRBD1 (5 bases). Germline V CDR1 and CDR2: WSHSY, SAAADI. The CDR3 loop spans 14 amino acids. V was pared by 6 bases and J by 2 bases, with 10 bases between. The CDR3: CASRGVDNTGELFF. CDR3 in DNA: TGCGCCAGCAGAGGGGTAGATAACACCGGGGAGCTGTTTTTT.

This sequence joins TRBV7-8 and TRBJ2-3; D is perhaps TRBD2 (5 bases). The CDR3 consists of 17 residues. Trimming took 5 bases from V and 3 from J, leaving 21 bases between them. Germline CDR1 SGHVS, CDR2 FQNEAQ. CDR3 DNA sequence: TGTGCCAGCAGCCCCGGTAGGGTTGAGCGGAGAACAGATACGCAGTATTTT. Translating gives CASSPGRVERRTDTQYF. Using reference TRBV7-8 and TRBJ2-3 for the parts outside the CDR3, the full variable domain is GAGVSQSPRYKVAKRGQDVALRCDPISGHVSLFWYQQALGQGPEFLTYFQNEAQLDKSGLPSDRFFAERPEGSVSTLKIQRTQQEDSAVYLCASSPGRVERRTDTQYFGPGTRLTVL.

The CDR3 is CASSLKSDIGGYTF. CDR3 DNA sequence: TGCGCCAGCAGCTTGAAGAGCGACATAGGTGGCTACACCTTC. This rearrangement joins TRBV5-1 to TRBJ1-2; D is undetermined. Germline loops: CDR1 SGHRS, CDR2 YFSETQ. Trimming pared 1 base from V and 7 bases from J, leaving 14 bases between. The CDR3 covers 14 residues.

CDR3: CASSLGFGAGGTYEQYF. The CDR3 DNA reads TGCGCCAGCAGCTTGGGGTTTGGGGCGGGAGGGACCTACGAGCAGTACTTC. The chain couples TRBV5-1 to TRBJ2-7; 9 nucleotides match TRBD2. This CDR3 comprises 17 residues. The ends lost 0 bases at V and 2 bases at J; junction bases unmatched: 9. Germline V gene lookup returns CDR1 SGHRS and CDR2 YFSETQ. Variable domain in full (rest from reference TRBV5-1 and TRBJ2-7): KAGVTQTPRYLIKTRGQQVTLSCSPISGHRSVSWYQQTPGQGLQFLFEYFSETQRNKGNFPGRFSGRQFSNSRSEMNVSTLELGDSALYLCASSLGFGAGGTYEQYFGPGTRLTVT.

V gene TRBV28 combines with J gene TRBJ2-5; D is possibly TRBD2 (6 bases). The CDR3 loop spans 15 amino acids. V lost 1 base and J lost 5, with 14 bases in between. Per the germline V gene, CDR1 is MDHEN and CDR2 is SYDVKM. The CDR3 coding sequence is TGTGCCAGCAGTTTATTTGGGGGAGGCGGGGAGACCCAGTACTTC. This encodes CASSLFGGGGETQYF. Drawing the rest from reference TRBV28 and TRBJ2-5, the complete variable domain is DVKVTQSSRYLVKRTGEKVFLECVQDMDHENMFWYRQDPGLGLRLIYFSYDVKMKEKGDIPEGYSVSREKKERFSLILESASTNQTSMYLCASSLFGGGGETQYFGPGTRLLVL.